Presented here are 12 T cell receptor beta chains from one specimen sequenced in a study of naive CD8 T cells in extremely preterm neonates. The protocol was immunoSEQ multiplex PCR, while the TCRdb copy is restricted to in-frame clones and leaves out a portion. The table shows about 4,800 clones, with 97% occurring only once. Deliveries were elective term cesareans at roughly 35-42 weeks, with no labor or membrane rupture. Source material: naive CD8+ T cells from cord blood. These receptors all stem from a newborn in good health.

The rearrangement links TRBV19 to TRBJ1-5; 7 positions agree with TRBD1. This CDR3 is 15 amino acids long. Germline V gene data show CDR1 as LNHDA and CDR2 as SQIVND (reference sequence). V shed 3 bases, J shed 7 bases, and the junction held 9 bases outside the gene matches. CDR3 in amino acids: CASSIGWTGEQPQHF. The DNA for the CDR3 is TGTGCCAGTAGTATTGGCTGGACAGGCGAACAGCCCCAGCATTTT.

This chain links TRBV19 with TRBJ2-2, with D perhaps matching TRBD1 (6 bases). Trimming took off 8 bases at V and 7 bases at J, with 11 bases between the two ends. There are 12 residues in the CDR3. Looked up from germline, CDR1 is LNHDA and CDR2 is SQIVND (reference sequence). CDR3 nucleotide sequence: TGTGCCAGTTCCAGGGGTGACGGGGAGCTGTTTTTT. It codes for CASSRGDGELFF.

CDR3 sequence: CASSTGTSGTGELFF. CDR3 DNA: TGTGCCAGCAGTACCGGGACTAGCGGCACCGGGGAGCTGTTTTTT. V and J are TRBV6-4 and TRBJ2-2; TRBD2 agrees at 11 bases. The germline V gene has CDR1 MRHNA and CDR2 SNTAGT. There are 15 residues in the CDR3. Trimming at V came to 5 bases and at J to 4 bases, leaving 3 bases not matched to a gene.

The chain recombines TRBV27 with TRBJ2-2; D unclear. Germline CDR1 reads MNHEY; CDR2 reads SMNVEV (reference sequence). The CDR3 runs 15 residues. V was pared by 3 bases and J by 2 bases, with 10 bases between. DNA of the CDR3: TGTGCCAGCAGTTTTACGCCAGAAAACACCGGGGAGCTGTTTTTT. It is translated as CASSFTPENTGELFF.

This clone was seen only a few times. The chain recombines TRBV27 with TRBJ1-4; 7 bases match TRBD1. The CDR3 is 13 amino acids. Unmatched junction bases numbered 0, after V lost 5 bases and J lost 3 bases. CDR1 is MNHEY, CDR2 SMNVEV, per germline (reference sequence). The CDR3 sequence: CASSGQANEKLFF. Here the CDR3 DNA reads TGTGCCAGCAGTGGACAGGCTAATGAAAAACTGTTTTTT.

The chain joins TRBV6-5 to TRBJ1-1; perhaps TRBD1 as D (6 bases). Germline V gene lookup returns CDR1 MNHEY and CDR2 SVGAGI. The V end lost 2 bases, the J end lost 5 bases, and 12 bases lay between the germline ends. The CDR3 contains 14 residues. In DNA form, the CDR3 reads TGTGCCAGCAGTTACGAGGGGGGAGGGACTGAAGCTTTCTTT. This encodes CASSYEGGGTEAFF.

The chain couples TRBV7-2 to TRBJ2-5, with 7 bases fitting TRBD2. The ends lost 5 bases at V and 3 bases at J; junction bases unmatched: 15. Germline CDR1 and CDR2: SGHTA and FQGNSA. This CDR3 contains 17 residues. The CDR3 region has the DNA TGTGCCAGCAGCCCCCGAGGGCTAGCGGACCTAAAAGAGACCCAGTACTTC. Translation: CASSPRGLADLKETQYF.

V gene TRBV28 combines with J gene TRBJ2-5, with 10 bases identical to TRBD2. The germline CDR1 and CDR2 sequences are MDHEN and SYDVKM. The CDR3 runs 16 residues. J lost 4 bases, V lost 1 base, and 6 bases had no gene match. CDR3 in amino acids: CASSLSGAGGVETQYF. DNA for the CDR3: TGTGCCAGCAGTTTATCGGGAGCGGGGGGGGTAGAGACCCAGTACTTC.

This sequence joins TRBV25-1 and TRBJ1-1; tentatively, D is TRBD1 (5 bases). CDR3 length equals 14 residues. Trimming left V 4 bases short and J 0 bases short, with 9 bases between. Germline V gives CDR1 MGHDK, CDR2 SYGVNS. Here the CDR3 DNA reads TGTGCCAGCAGTGGTCAGGGTTTGAACACTGAAGCTTTCTTT. This codes for CASSGQGLNTEAFF.

This chain joins TRBV19 and TRBJ1-3, with D unclear. Germline V gives CDR1 LNHDA, CDR2 SQIVND (reference sequence). Trimming left V 5 bases short and J 0 bases short, with 17 bases between. The CDR3 is 17 amino acids. The CDR3 loop is CASSPWTEAYSGNTIYF. CDR3 nucleotide sequence: TGTGCCAGTAGTCCTTGGACGGAGGCCTACTCTGGAAACACCATATATTTT.

V usage is TRBV6-6 and J usage is TRBJ1-1, with TRBD1 matching 9 bases. This CDR3 is built from 14 residues. V gave up 6 bases and J gave up 4 bases; unmatched junction bases: 6. CDR1 and CDR2 (germline): MNHNY, SVGAGI (reference sequence). CDR3 residues: CASRTGQGTTEAFF. In nucleotides, the CDR3 is TGTGCCAGCAGAACCGGACAGGGGACCACTGAAGCTTTCTTT.

In its sample, this clone was seen once. The chain employs TRBV27 and TRBJ2-5; tentative D call: TRBD2 (6 bases). The CDR3 length is 14 residues. V lost 6 bases to trimming and J lost 5 bases, with 16 bases between them. Germline V CDR1 and CDR2: MNHEY, SMNVEV (reference sequence). CDR3 coding DNA: TGTGCCAGCAGCCCCGCGGGGTTGGGTGAGACCCAGTACTTC. This sequence encodes CASSPAGLGETQYF.